The clone carrying this T cell receptor (beta chain) was detected ten times or more. TCRdb processed the 5' RACE reads anew with MiXCR; each CDR3 protein has one entry. The table shows about 45,000 distinct CDR3 sequences, with approximately 6.8% occurring only once. This sample was included in a study of spatial heterogeneity in lung cancer. Germline loops: CDR1 SEHNR, CDR2 FQNEAQ (reference sequence). CDR3 size: 14 residues. Losses at the gene ends were 1 base for V and 8 bases for J; bases not matched to a gene: 6. Time point noted: sample taken at primary tumor resection. Sequencing covered unsorted whole RNA taken from tumor, nontumor lung or frozen PBMC.

The sequenced sample was PBMCs, obtained at surgery. This TCR derives from a female donor with early-stage non-small cell lung cancer. The chain carries TRBV7-9 and TRBJ1-1; 8 bases are a match to TRBD1. CDR3 DNA sequence: TGTGCCAGCAGCTTAGGACAGGGGAAGCGAGAAGCTTTCTTT. The encoded protein is CASSLGQGKREAFF.